The entry below describes one T cell receptor (beta chain). No antigen is known for it. The time point here: week 5, during vaccination. In the vaccine, a single dose held 300 ug of the mutant IDH1 20-mer peptide, along with topical imiquimod. The CDR3 is made up of 13 amino acids. With 10 bases removed from V and 7 bases from J, the gap between germline ends came to 17 bases. Germline loops: CDR1 LNHDA, CDR2 SQIVND (reference sequence). These data come from a study of a mutant IDH1 vaccine in newly diagnosed glioma. Some clones are missing from TCRdb's copy, which holds only in-frame ones; the method was immunoSEQ multiplex PCR. The sample consists of around 25,000 clones, roughly 80% of them appearing once.

The source is a man between 35 and 55 years old with glioma. Some clones in this sample may be carry-over from other donors' samples. This chain links TRBV19 with TRBJ1-5, with D perhaps matching TRBD1 (6 bases). Specimen: PBMCs, collected from a glioma patient whose treatment included an IDH1 peptide vaccine. For the CDR3, the DNA is TGTGCCACCAGGGGCAGGGTGGACCAGCCCCAGCATTTT. Amino acids: CATRGRVDQPQHF.